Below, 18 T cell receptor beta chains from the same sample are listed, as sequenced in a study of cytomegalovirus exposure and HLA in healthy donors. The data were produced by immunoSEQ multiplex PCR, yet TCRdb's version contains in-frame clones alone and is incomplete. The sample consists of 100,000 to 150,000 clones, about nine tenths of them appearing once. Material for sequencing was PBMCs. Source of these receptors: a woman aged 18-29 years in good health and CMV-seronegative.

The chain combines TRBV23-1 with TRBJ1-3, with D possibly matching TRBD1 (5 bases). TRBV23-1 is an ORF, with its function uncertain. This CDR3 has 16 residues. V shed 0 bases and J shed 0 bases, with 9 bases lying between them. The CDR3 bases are TGCGCCAGCAGTCAATCAAAACAGGACTCTGGAAACACCATATATTTT. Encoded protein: CASSQSKQDSGNTIYF.

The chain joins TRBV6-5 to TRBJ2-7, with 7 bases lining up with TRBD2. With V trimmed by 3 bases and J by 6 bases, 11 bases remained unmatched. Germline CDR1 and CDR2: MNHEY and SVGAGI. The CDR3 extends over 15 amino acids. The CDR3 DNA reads TGTGCCAGCAGTTATGAGGGAGGGGTATCACGCGAGCAGTACTTC. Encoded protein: CASSYEGGVSREQYF.

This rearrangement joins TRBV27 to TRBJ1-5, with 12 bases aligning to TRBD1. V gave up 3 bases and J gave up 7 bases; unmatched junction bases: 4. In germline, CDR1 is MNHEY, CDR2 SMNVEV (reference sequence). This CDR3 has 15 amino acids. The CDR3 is CASSFGTGGRQPQHF. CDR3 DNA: TGTGCCAGCAGTTTTGGGACAGGGGGCCGACAGCCCCAGCATTTT.

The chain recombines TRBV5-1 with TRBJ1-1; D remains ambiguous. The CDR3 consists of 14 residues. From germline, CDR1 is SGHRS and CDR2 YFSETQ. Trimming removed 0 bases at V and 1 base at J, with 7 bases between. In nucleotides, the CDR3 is TGCGCCAGCAGCTTGGTGAGGGAGAACACTGAAGCTTTCTTT. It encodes CASSLVRENTEAFF.

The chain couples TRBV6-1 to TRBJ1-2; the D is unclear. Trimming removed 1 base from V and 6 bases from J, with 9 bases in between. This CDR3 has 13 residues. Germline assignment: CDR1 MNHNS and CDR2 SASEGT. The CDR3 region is CASSEEAGDGYTF. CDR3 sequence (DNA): TGTGCCAGCAGTGAAGAGGCTGGAGATGGCTACACCTTC.

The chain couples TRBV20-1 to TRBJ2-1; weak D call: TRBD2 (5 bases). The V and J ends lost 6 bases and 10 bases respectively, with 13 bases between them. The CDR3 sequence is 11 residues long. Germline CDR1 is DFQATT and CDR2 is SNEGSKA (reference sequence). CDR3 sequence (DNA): TGCAGTGCCCTACTAGGTGTCGAGCAGTTCTTC. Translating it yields CSALLGVEQFF.

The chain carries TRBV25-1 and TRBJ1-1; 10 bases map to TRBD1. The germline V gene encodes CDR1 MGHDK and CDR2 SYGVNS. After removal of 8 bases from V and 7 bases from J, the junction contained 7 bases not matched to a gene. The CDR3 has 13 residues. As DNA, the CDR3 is TGTGCCAGCTCCGGGACAGGGGTATATGAAGCTTTCTTT. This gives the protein CASSGTGVYEAFF.

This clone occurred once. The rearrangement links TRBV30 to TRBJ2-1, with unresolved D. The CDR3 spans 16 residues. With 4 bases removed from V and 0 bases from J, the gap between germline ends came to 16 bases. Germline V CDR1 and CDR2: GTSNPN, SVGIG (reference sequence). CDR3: CAWKSLDPSSYNEQFF. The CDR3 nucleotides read TGTGCCTGGAAGAGTCTAGACCCGAGCTCCTACAATGAGCAGTTCTTC.

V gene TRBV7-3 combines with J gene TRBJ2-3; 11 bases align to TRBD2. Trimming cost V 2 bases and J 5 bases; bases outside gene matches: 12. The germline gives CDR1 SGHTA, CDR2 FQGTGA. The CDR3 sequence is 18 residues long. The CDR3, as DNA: TGTGCCAGCAGCTTAGAGGGCTCGACTAGCGGGACCCAAGATACGCAGTATTTT. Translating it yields CASSLEGSTSGTQDTQYF.

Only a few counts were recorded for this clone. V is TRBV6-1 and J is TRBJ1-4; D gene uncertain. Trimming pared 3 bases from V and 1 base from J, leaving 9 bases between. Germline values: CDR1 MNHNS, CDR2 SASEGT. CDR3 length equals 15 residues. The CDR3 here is CASSELGGTNEKLFF. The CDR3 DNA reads TGTGCCAGCAGTGAGCTCGGCGGAACTAATGAAAAACTGTTTTTT.

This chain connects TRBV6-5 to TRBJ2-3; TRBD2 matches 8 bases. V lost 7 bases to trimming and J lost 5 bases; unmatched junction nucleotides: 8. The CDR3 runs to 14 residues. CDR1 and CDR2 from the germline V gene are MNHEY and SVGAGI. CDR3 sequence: CASKRRGAKDTQYF. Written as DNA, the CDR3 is TGTGCCAGCAAGCGGCGGGGGGCGAAAGATACGCAGTATTTT.

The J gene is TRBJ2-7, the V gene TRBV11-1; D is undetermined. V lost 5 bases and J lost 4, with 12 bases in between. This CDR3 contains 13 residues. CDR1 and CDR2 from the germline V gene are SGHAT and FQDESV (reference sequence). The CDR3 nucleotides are TGTGCCAGCAGCCAGCCTGAGAGGTACGAGCAGTACTTC. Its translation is CASSQPERYEQYF. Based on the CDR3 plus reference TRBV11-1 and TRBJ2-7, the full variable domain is EAEVAQSPRYKITEKSQAVAFWCDPISGHATLYWYRQILGQGPELLVQFQDESVVDDSQLPKDRFSAERLKGVDSTLKIQPAELGDSAMYLCASSQPERYEQYFGPGTRLTVT.

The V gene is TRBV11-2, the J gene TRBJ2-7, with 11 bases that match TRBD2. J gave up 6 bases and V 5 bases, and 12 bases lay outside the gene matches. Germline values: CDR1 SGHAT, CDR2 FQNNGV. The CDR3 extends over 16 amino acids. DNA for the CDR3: TGTGCCAGCAGCCCCGCCCTTAGCGGGAGGGCCGGCGAGCAGTACTTC. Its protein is CASSPALSGRAGEQYF.

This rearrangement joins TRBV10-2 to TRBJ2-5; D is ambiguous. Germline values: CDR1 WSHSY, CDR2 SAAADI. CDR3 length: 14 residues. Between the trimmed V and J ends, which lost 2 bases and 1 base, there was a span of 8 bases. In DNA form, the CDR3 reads TGCGCCAGCAGTGAGAGCCGTTTCCAAGAGACCCAGTACTTC. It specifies CASSESRFQETQYF.

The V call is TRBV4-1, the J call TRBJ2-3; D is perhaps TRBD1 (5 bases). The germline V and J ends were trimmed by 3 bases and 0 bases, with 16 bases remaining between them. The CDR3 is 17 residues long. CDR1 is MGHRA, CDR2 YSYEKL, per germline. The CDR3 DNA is TGCGCCAGCAGCCAGAGATTGCAGGGTGTGAGCACAGATACGCAGTATTTT. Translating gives CASSQRLQGVSTDTQYF.

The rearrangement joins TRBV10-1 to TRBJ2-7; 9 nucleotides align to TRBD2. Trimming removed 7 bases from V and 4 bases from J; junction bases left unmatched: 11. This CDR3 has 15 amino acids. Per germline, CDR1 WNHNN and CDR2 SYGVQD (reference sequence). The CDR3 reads CASILPLAGQYEQYF. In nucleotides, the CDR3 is TGCGCCAGCATTCTCCCCCTAGCGGGGCAATACGAGCAGTACTTC.

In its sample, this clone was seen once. In DNA, the CDR3 is TGTGCCAGCAGCTTGGTAGTGGCGGGAGGGCCCCGTAGTACGCAGTATTTT. Amino acid sequence: CASSLVVAGGPRSTQYF. This chain connects TRBV5-6 to TRBJ2-3; 9 bases fit TRBD2. Germline CDR1 is SGHDT and CDR2 is YYEEEE. The length of the CDR3 is 17 residues. Trimming at V came to 0 bases and at J to 8 bases, leaving 13 bases not matched to a gene. Filled out from reference TRBV5-6 and TRBJ2-3, the complete variable domain reads DAGVTQSPTHLIKTRGQQVTLRCSPKSGHDTVSWYQQALGQGPQFIFQYYEEEERQRGNFPDRFSGHQFPNYSSELNVNALLLGDSALYLCASSLVVAGGPRSTQYFGPGTRLTVL.

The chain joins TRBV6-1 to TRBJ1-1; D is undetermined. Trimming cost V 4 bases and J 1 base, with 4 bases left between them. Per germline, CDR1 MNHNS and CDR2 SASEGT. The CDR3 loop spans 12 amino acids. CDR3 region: CASSVQNTEAFF. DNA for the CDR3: TGTGCCAGCAGTGTTCAGAACACTGAAGCTTTCTTT.